This TCR beta chain was captured by sequencing in a study of Ad26.COV2.S vaccination and SARS-CoV-2 variants. Study information: Ad26.COV2.S was injected intramuscularly once or twice, 56 days apart.

The J segment lost 4 bases and the V segment lost 2 bases, leaving 4 bases of the junction unmatched. Germline V lookup: CDR1 ENHRY, CDR2 SYGVKD. The CDR3 is 15 amino acids. Treatment given: around 19 received Ad26.COV2.S at low or high dose, single or two shots; roughly five received placebo; per-sample allocation not given. Sampling was performed 63 days after the first vaccine or placebo injection. Expressing Wuhan-strain SARS-CoV-2 spike, an Ad26 vector served as the vaccine. The protocol was immunoSEQ multiplex PCR, while the TCRdb copy is restricted to in-frame clones and leaves out a portion. The table lists about 350,000 clones, approximately 86% of them singletons.

The rearrangement links TRBV10-3 to TRBJ2-2; 7 positions agree with TRBD1. This clonotype originated in a person aged 18-65 years who received the Ad26.COV2.S COVID-19 vaccine or a placebo. The source material was peripheral blood, sampled in a trial of Ad26.COV2.S vaccine versus placebo. CDR3 sequence (DNA): TGTGCCATCAGTGAGGGGACAGAGCGCACCGGGGAGCTGTTTTTT. Translating it yields CAISEGTERTGELFF.